A single T cell receptor beta chain is shown here with its context. The read ends 3 residues shy of where the CDR3 ends; the end is completed using the germline J gene. Some clones are missing from TCRdb's copy, which holds only in-frame ones; the method was immunoSEQ multiplex PCR. The ten most abundant clones cover 5.4% of a sample with under 30,000 clones. This entry belongs to a study of T cells in women clearing cervical HPV infection. Whole-study context: Controls' single incident HPV16 infection cleared within 12 months without precancer. Blood came at first lesion visit for cases, post-clearance for controls.

The CDR3 has 15 amino acids. Germline lookup yields CDR1 DFQATT and CDR2 SNEGSKA (reference sequence). The junction had 7 bases not matched to a gene; V was cut back by 6 bases and J by 3 bases. The TCR originated in a woman aged 18 to 75 with a cervical HPV16 infection that either progressed to CIN3+ or cleared (not recorded which). The source material was blood buffy coat. V is TRBV20-1 and J is TRBJ2-1; TRBD2 aligns across 11 bases. Partial CDR3 DNA: TGCAGTGCAATACCGGGACTAGCGGTCTACAATGAG. Its translation: CSAIPGLAVYNE. The full CDR3 is CSAIPGLAVYNEQFF.